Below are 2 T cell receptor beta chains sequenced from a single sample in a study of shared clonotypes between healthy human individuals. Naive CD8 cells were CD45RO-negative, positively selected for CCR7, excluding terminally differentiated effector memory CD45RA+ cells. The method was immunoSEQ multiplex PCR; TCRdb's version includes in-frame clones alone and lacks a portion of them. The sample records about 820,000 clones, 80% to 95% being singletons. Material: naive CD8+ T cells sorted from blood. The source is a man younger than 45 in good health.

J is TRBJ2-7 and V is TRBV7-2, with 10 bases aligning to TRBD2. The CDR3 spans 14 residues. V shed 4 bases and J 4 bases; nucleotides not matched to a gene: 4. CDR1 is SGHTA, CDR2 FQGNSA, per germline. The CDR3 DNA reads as TGTGCCAGCAGCTCATGGACTAGCGGTTACGAGCAGTACTTC. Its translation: CASSSWTSGYEQYF.

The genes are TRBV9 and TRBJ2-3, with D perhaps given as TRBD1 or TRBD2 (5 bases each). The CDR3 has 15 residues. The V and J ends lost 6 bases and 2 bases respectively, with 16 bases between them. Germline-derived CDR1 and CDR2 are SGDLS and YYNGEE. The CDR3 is CASTPWGSVTDTQYF. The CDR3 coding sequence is TGTGCCAGCACCCCATGGGGGAGCGTCACAGATACGCAGTATTTT.